Described below is a single T cell receptor (beta chain) sequence and its context. The antigen is unknown. This specimen belongs to a study of T cell responses to AZD1222 COVID-19 vaccine. Generated by immunoSEQ multiplex PCR, the TCRdb table keeps only in-frame clones and is missing some. The table lists fewer than 70,000 clones, about 83% of them singletons. The study's findings and limits: Among those given AZD1222, only five or six were seropositive at baseline. Donors were largely white British and mainly female; clonal diversity was possibly underestimated.

The sample consisted of peripheral blood, taken 28 days after the second AZD1222 dose. The clonotype was recovered from an adult who received the AZD1222 COVID-19 vaccine.

The CDR3 region is CASSGGGYTGAISGNTIYF. CDR3 in DNA: TGTGCCAGCAGCGGCGGGGGTTATACAGGGGCCATCTCTGGAAACACCATATATTTT. The chain carries TRBV9 and TRBJ1-3; 7 bases are a match to TRBD1. Per germline, CDR1 SGDLS and CDR2 YYNGEE. Trimming removed 3 bases from V and 0 bases from J; junction bases left unmatched: 15. CDR3 size: 19 residues.